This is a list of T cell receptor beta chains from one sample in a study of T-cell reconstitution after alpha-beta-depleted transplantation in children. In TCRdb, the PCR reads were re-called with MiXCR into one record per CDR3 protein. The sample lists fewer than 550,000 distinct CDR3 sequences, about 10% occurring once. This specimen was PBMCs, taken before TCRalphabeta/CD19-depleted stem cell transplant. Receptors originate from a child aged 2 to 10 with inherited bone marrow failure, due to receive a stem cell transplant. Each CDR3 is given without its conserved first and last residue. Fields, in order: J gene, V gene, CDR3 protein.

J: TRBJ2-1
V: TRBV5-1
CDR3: ASSLESGSGDNEQF

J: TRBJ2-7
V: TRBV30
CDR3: AWTKGVWRDEQY

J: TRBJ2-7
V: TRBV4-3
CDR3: ASSQDRGGRGHYEQY

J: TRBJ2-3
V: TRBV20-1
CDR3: SAVTSTDTQY

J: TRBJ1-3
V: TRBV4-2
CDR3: ASSQVGRYLSGNTIY

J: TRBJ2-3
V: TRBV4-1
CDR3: ASSQDSGRGTQY

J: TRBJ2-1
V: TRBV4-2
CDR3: ASRTATSGADRSYNEQF

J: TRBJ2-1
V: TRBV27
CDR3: ASSLRREGINEQF

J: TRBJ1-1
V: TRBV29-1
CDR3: SVVPPTDEAF

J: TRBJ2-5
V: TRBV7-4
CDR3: ASSLRAGETQY

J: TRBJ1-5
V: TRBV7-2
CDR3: ASSLVDGSNQPQH

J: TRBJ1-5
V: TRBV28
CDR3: ASSSNRGGRVEAQH

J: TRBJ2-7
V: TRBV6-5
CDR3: ASSYSGGLNEQY

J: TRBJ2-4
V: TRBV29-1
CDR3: SVEVLAGGVRDIQY

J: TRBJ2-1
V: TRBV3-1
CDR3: ASSQTGYSNEQF

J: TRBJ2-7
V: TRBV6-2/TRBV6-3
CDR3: ASSYSVRERDYEQY

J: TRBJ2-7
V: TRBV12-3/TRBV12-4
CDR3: ASKFDRVYEQY

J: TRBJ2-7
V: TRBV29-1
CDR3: SVRTGLSYEQY

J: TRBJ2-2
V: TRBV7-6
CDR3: ASSFLAGGPPTGELF

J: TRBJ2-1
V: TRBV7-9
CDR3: ASSPRGSSYNEQF

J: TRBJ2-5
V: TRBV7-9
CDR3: ASSYGTGRETQY

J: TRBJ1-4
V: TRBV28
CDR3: ASTPWTPADEKLF

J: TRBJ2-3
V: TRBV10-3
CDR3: AISGGQYTDTQY

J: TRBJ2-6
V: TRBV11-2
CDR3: ASSLKVRGQSGANVLT

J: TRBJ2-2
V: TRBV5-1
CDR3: ASSNIGASGGNTGELF

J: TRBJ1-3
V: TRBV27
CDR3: ASSSLASGNTIY

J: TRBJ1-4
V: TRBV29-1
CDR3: SVRDSLTEKLF

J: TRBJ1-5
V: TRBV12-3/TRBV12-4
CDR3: ASTKRGNQPQH

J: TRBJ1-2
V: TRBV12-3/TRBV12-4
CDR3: ASRDGTGRYGYT

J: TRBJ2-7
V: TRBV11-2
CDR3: ASSSPTSGRPLGFSEQY

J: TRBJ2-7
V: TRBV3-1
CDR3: ASSPPGLYEQY

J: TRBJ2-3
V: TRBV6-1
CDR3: ASTLAPGGAFTDTQY

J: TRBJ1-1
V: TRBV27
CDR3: ASSYLGNTEAF

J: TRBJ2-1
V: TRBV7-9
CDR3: ASLRGGYNEQF

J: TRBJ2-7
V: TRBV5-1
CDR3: ASSPARAGVYEQY

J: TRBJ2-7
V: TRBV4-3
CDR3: ASSQDRGVSYEQY

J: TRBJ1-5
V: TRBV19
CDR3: ASTDTDKASQPQH

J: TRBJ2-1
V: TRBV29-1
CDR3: SVDKIYEQF

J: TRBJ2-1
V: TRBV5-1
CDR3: ASSPGLSYNEQF

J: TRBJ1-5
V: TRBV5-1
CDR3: ASSLKPQH

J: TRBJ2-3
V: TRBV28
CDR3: ASSLERARTDTQY

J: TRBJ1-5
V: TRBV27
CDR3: ASHPRGSNQPQH

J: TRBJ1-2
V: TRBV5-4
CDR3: ASSSDRGFDYGYT

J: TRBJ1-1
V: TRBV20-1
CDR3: SASYSGIEAF

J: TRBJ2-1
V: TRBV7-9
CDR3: ASTTGGMYNEQF

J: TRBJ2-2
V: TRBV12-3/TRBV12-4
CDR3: ASNPGLAVPSRTGELF

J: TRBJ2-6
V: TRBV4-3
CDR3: ASSQDLGLPGANVLT

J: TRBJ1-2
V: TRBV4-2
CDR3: ASSQDPGGGGYT

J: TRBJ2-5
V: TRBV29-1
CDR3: SSGLAGGETQY

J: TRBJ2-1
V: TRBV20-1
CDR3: SAIFSASGSNEQF

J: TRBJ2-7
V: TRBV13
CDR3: ASSLGRGLDEQY

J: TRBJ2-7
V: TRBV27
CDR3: ASGEFSYEQY

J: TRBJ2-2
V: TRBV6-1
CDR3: ASRMRENTGELF

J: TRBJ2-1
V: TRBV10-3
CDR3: AISDLGTSESRL

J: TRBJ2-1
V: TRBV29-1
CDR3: SVEWVLAGDYEQF

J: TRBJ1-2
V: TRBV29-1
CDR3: SSDGHYGYT

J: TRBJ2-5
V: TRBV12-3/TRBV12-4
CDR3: ASSFWGLEAETQY